Here is one TCR beta chain with its context. Its antigen is not identified. These data are taken from a study of cytomegalovirus exposure and HLA in healthy donors. Between the trimmed V and J ends, which lost 1 base and 2 bases, there was a span of 10 bases. This CDR3 is built from 15 residues. Germline V gene sequence: CDR1 SGHNT, CDR2 YYREEE (reference sequence). This PCR relied on a set of 60 Vbeta primers and 13 Jbeta primers. Sequencing used immunoSEQ multiplex PCR; TCRdb keeps in-frame clones, though not all of them. The table records roughly 230,000 clones, approximately 78% of them present only once. Findings of the study overall: A reported reduction in N-insertions relative to the approximately 640-donor mean was seen in an Asian-associated ancestry cluster in a later analysis. Productive rates of about 90% or about 30% were seen for most TCR beta V segments in an earlier analysis. Using a false discovery rate of 0.05, a later analysis showed that 15,000 to 20,000 TCR beta sequences were associated with HLA alleles.

The rearrangement joins TRBV5-4 to TRBJ2-1; the D gene is possibly TRBD2 (6 bases). The sequenced material came from PBMCs. This clonotype originated in a boy under 18 in good health and CMV-seronegative. The DNA of the CDR3 is TGTGCCAGCAGCTTGACGGGAGTTACCTACAATGAGCAGTTCTTC. Residues: CASSLTGVTYNEQFF.